Listed below are T cell receptor beta chains from one sample, sequenced in a study of blood T cell repertoires in COVID-19. The table came from immunoSEQ multiplex PCR; TCRdb's copy has only in-frame clones and leaves some out. The table has some 350,000 clones, more than 75% seen once. Sequenced: PBMCs or T cells enriched from blood (not recorded which). These receptors were collected from a woman in her thirties who had recovered from COVID-19. CDR3s include the opening cysteine and the closing phenylalanine or tryptophan. D genes are given only for firm matches. Expanded clones are given a class, and other clones once, few, many or no size at all.

.	13	.	TRBV10-3	TRBJ2-2	TGTGCCATCAGTCAACAGGGTTCGGGGGAGCTGTTTTTT	CAISQQGSGELFF
TRBD1	17	.	TRBV5-1	TRBJ2-7	TGCGCCAGCAGCTTGGGACGTATGGCCGGACAGGAAAACGAGCAGTACTTC	CASSLGRMAGQENEQYF
.	12	.	TRBV5-1	TRBJ2-2	TGCGCCAGCAGTCAGGCAACCGGGGAGCTGTTTTTT	CASSQATGELFF
.	14	.	TRBV10-3	TRBJ1-6	TGTGCCATCAGTGAGTTGGGCAGACGTAATCTCTTCCACTTT	CAISELGRRNLFHF
TRBD1	14	.	TRBV28	TRBJ1-5	TGTGCCAGCCAGACAGGGGGGAACAATCAGCCCCAGCATTTT	CASQTGGNNQPQHF
.	13	.	TRBV7-9	TRBJ2-7	TGTGCCAGCAGCTTGGCAGTCTCCTACGAGCAGTACTTC	CASSLAVSYEQYF
TRBD1	15	.	TRBV19	TRBJ1-5	TGTGCCAGTAATACAGAGACAGGGGTTAATCAGCCCCAGCATTTT	CASNTETGVNQPQHF
.	13	few	TRBV11-2	TRBJ2-2	TGTGCCAGCAGCTCAATGAACACCGGGGAGCTGTTTTTT	CASSSMNTGELFF
TRBD2	14	.	TRBV7-2	TRBJ2-7	TGTGCCAGCAGCGGCGGGGGGCTAGCCTACGAGCAGTACTTC	CASSGGGLAYEQYF
.	14	.	TRBV28	TRBJ1-5	TGTGCCAGCAGGCCGACAGGCGGCAATCAGCCCCAGCATTTT	CASRPTGGNQPQHF
TRBD2	15	few	TRBV19	TRBJ2-7	TGTGCCAGTAGTCCCACCGGGACTAGGAATGACGAGCAGTACTTC	CASSPTGTRNDEQYF
.	15	.	TRBV28	TRBJ2-7	TGTGCCAGCAGCCCCGCCGGCAGGGGTTTCTACGAGCAGTACTTC	CASSPAGRGFYEQYF
TRBD1	13	.	TRBV19	TRBJ1-5	TGTGCCAGCAGGGACAGGGGCAATCAGCCCCAGCATTTT	CASRDRGNQPQHF
TRBD2	16	.	TRBV2	TRBJ2-1	TGTGCCAGTTATACTGTAGCGGGAGGGCCGGTGAATGAGCAGTTCTTC	CASYTVAGGPVNEQFF
.	13	.	TRBV5-5	TRBJ1-1	TGTGCCAGCAGCTTGGCGCAGATAACTGAAGCTTTCTTT	CASSLAQITEAFF
TRBD1	15	.	TRBV7-6	TRBJ1-4	TGTGCCAGCAGCTTAGACGACGACAGGGGTGAAAAACTGTTTTTT	CASSLDDDRGEKLFF
.	16	.	TRBV5-1	TRBJ2-3	TGCGCCAGCAGCTTGGGCGCGAGCGGCGGCACAGATACGCAGTATTTT	CASSLGASGGTDTQYF
.	12	once	TRBV7-9	TRBJ1-2	TGTGCCAGCAGCTTCACGGGGTCCGGCTACACCTTC	CASSFTGSGYTF